This T cell receptor (beta chain) emerged from a study of blood T cell repertoires in COVID-19. The data were produced by immunoSEQ multiplex PCR, yet TCRdb's version contains in-frame clones alone and is incomplete. The data contain 90,000 to 110,000 clones, roughly 85% of them seen just once; the ten biggest clones take up 15% to 20%. The CDR3 is 16 amino acids. V gave up 1 base and J gave up 4 bases; unmatched junction bases: 9. Looked up from germline, CDR1 is SGHTA and CDR2 is FQGTGA. Sequenced material: peripheral blood. The TCR sequence derives from a woman aged 55-69 years with acute or convalescent COVID-19. The chain has TRBV7-3 and TRBJ2-5; 7 positions match TRBD2. Here the CDR3 reads CASSLNGREHSETQYF. The CDR3, as DNA: TGTGCCAGCAGCTTAAACGGGCGGGAGCATTCAGAGACCCAGTACTTC.